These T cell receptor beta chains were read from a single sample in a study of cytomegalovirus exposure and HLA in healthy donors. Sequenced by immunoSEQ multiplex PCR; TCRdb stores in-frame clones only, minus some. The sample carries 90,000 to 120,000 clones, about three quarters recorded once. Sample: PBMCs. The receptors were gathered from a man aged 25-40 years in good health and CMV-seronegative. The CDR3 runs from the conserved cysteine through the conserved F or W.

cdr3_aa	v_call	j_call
CASSPTGKMETQYF	TRBV18	TRBJ2-5
CASSLKGAFRQPQHF	TRBV5-6	TRBJ1-5
CASSLVGGVQHF	TRBV7-9	TRBJ1-5
CASSPAPDRGPGEKLFF	TRBV5-8	TRBJ1-4
CASSLATGTGASDTQYF	TRBV27	TRBJ2-3
CASSPRGTNEKLFF	TRBV18	TRBJ1-4
CASSAGLAGGYNEQFF	TRBV5-1	TRBJ2-1
CASSKTGQNQPQHF	TRBV25-1	TRBJ1-5
CASSMSAAGGYTF	TRBV19	TRBJ1-2
CASKAGGPPGELFF	TRBV2	TRBJ2-2
CASSLWGGYEQYF	TRBV27	TRBJ2-7
CASSSSSGQRTYEQYF	TRBV13	TRBJ2-7
CARSCRRGGTEAFF	TRBV5-3	TRBJ1-1
CGIGRGIHNSPLHF	TRBV6-5	TRBJ1-6
CASSPNHATGSQYF	TRBV28	TRBJ2-3
CASSPLGQGNTEAFF	TRBV5-1	TRBJ1-1
CASKRTGGVDEQFF	TRBV5-1	TRBJ2-1
CASSQIPRLAEFYEQYF	TRBV4-1	TRBJ2-7
CASSPQPGGYEQYF	TRBV7-3	TRBJ2-7
CASSLSSGRYNEQFF	TRBV7-9	TRBJ2-1
CASSQEGPGGNQPQHF	TRBV4-1	TRBJ1-5
CATREEGRINYGYTF	TRBV15	TRBJ1-2
CASSELDEQFF	TRBV10-1	TRBJ2-1
CASSPGRDYQETQYF	TRBV11-2	TRBJ2-5